The 29 T cell receptor beta chains reported below all come from one sample, sequenced in a study of T cells after yellow fever vaccination. A single record per CDR3 protein comes from TCRdb applying MiXCR to the 5' RACE reads. The sample lists 250,000 to 350,000 distinct CDR3 sequences, around 4.5% occurring once. This specimen consisted of PBMCs, obtained 15 days after the yellow fever booster vaccination. Source of these receptors: a man between 18 and 29 years old who received the YFV17D yellow fever vaccine.

The rearrangement joins TRBV11-2 to TRBJ2-1, with 12 bases identical to TRBD2. J lost 4 bases, V lost 4 bases, and 5 bases had no gene match. CDR1 and CDR2 (germline): SGHAT, FQNNGV. The CDR3 loop spans 16 amino acids. Written as DNA, the CDR3 is TGTGCCAGCAGCTACCGACTAGCGGGGGTTTACAATGAGCAGTTCTTC. As protein: CASSYRLAGVYNEQFF.

This clonotype appeared many times. The genes are TRBV12-3 or TRBV12-4 and TRBJ1-6; D is unresolved. This CDR3 is 16 amino acids long. Deletions cut 6 bases from V and 7 bases from J, with 19 bases between. CDR3 region: CASRTLIMGRNSPLHF. In DNA form, the CDR3 reads TGTGCCAGCAGAACTCTAATCATGGGCAGAAATTCACCCCTCCACTTT.

This clonotype came up many times. This chain connects TRBV15 to TRBJ1-5, with D perhaps matching TRBD1 (5 bases). V gave up 3 bases and J gave up 7 bases, with 10 bases separating them. The CDR3 has 13 amino acids. Germline-derived CDR1 and CDR2 are LNHNV and YYDKDF (reference sequence). CDR3 in DNA: TGTGCCACCAGCAGGGAGGGGTCCCAGCCCCAGCATTTT. It codes for CATSREGSQPQHF.

This clonotype has a count of ten or more. V usage is TRBV12-3 or TRBV12-4 and J usage is TRBJ1-5, with no clear D. Trimming removed 2 bases at V and 0 bases at J, with 5 bases between. CDR3 length: 14 residues. DNA of the CDR3: TGTGCCAGCAGTTTAAGTCCTAGCAATCAGCCCCAGCATTTT. As protein: CASSLSPSNQPQHF.

There are many counts of this clonotype. This rearrangement joins TRBV6-5 to TRBJ2-3; 7 nucleotides match TRBD2. This CDR3 spans 15 amino acids. The ends lost 6 bases at V and 3 bases at J; junction bases unmatched: 9. Germline V gene lookup returns CDR1 MNHEY and CDR2 SVGAGI. The CDR3 DNA sequence: TGTGCCAGCAGAGTCTCGCGGGGGAGGACAGATACGCAGTATTTT. It is translated as CASRVSRGRTDTQYF.

This clonotype was observed a few times. The genes are TRBV5-1 and TRBJ1-1, with D possibly matching TRBD1 (5 bases). From germline, CDR1 is SGHRS and CDR2 YFSETQ. CDR3 length: 16 residues. Deletions cut 4 bases from V and 0 bases from J, with 16 bases between. CDR3 residues: CASSAYTGTVNTEAFF. For the CDR3, the DNA is TGCGCCAGCAGCGCTTATACCGGGACTGTGAACACTGAAGCTTTCTTT.

In this sample, this clonotype turned up many times. The chain employs TRBV27 and TRBJ1-1; no clear D. The CDR3 has 14 amino acids. The V end was cut by 4 bases, the J end by 3 bases, with 12 bases between. Germline V gene sequence: CDR1 MNHEY, CDR2 SMNVEV (reference sequence). CDR3 residues: CASSSHPGDTEAFF. In DNA form, the CDR3 reads TGTGCCAGCAGTTCCCACCCCGGGGACACTGAAGCTTTCTTT.

This clonotype was found many times. This chain connects TRBV10-3 to TRBJ2-5; the D gene is possibly TRBD2 (6 bases). With 4 bases removed from V and 2 bases from J, the gap between germline ends came to 17 bases. The germline CDR1 and CDR2 sequences are ENHRY and SYGVKD. The CDR3 runs 16 residues. DNA for the CDR3: TGTGCCATCAGTGTTCGGGGACTGGATCTACAAGAGACCCAGTACTTC. Protein product: CAISVRGLDLQETQYF.

This rearrangement joins TRBV6-2 or TRBV6-3 to TRBJ2-5; D remains unclear. The CDR3 length is 13 residues. The V and J ends lost 8 bases and 1 base respectively, with 11 bases between them. CDR1 and CDR2 from the germline V gene are MNHEY and SVGEGT. CDR3 DNA sequence: TGTGCCAGCGCACGTCTCCGCCAAGAGACCCAGTACTTC. Its translation: CASARLRQETQYF.

This clonotype was seen many times. J is TRBJ2-3 and V is TRBV12-3 or TRBV12-4; TRBD2 matches 15 bases. V shed 6 bases, J shed 0 bases, and the junction held 4 bases outside the gene matches. The CDR3 is 17 residues long. Written as DNA, the CDR3 is TGTGCCAGCAGCCTGGGACTAGCGGGGGGTAGCACAGATACGCAGTATTTT. Its translation is CASSLGLAGGSTDTQYF.

This clonotype was counted between two and nine times. V is TRBV5-1 and J is TRBJ1-1; tentative D call: TRBD1 (5 bases). CDR3 length equals 14 residues. V was trimmed by 4 bases and J by 4 bases, leaving 14 bases between them. Per germline, CDR1 SGHRS and CDR2 YFSETQ. CDR3 sequence reads: CASSIDPGGTEAFF. The CDR3 nucleotides read TGCGCCAGCAGCATCGACCCGGGGGGCACTGAAGCTTTCTTT.

This clonotype has at least ten counts. This chain connects TRBV12-3 or TRBV12-4 to TRBJ2-1; D unresolved. CDR3 length: 13 residues. V shed 6 bases and J shed 7 bases, with 13 bases lying between them. CDR3 region: CASSRFVHNEQFF. The CDR3 DNA follows: TGTGCCAGCAGCCGCTTCGTGCATAATGAGCAGTTCTTC.

This clonotype was seen at least ten times. This chain joins TRBV20-1 and TRBJ2-5, with D tentatively TRBD1 (5 bases). Germline V gene lookup returns CDR1 DFQATT and CDR2 SNEGSKA (reference sequence). With 0 bases removed from V and 5 bases from J, the gap between germline ends came to 16 bases. This CDR3 spans 15 amino acids. CDR3 region: CSARESQGLGETQYF. The CDR3 DNA reads as TGCAGTGCTAGAGAGAGCCAGGGCCTTGGGGAGACCCAGTACTTC.

This clonotype was counted only a few times. The genes are TRBV14 and TRBJ2-3; D is ambiguous. The CDR3 consists of 13 residues. Germline CDR1 reads SGHDN; CDR2 reads FVKESK. The ends were cut back, 3 bases at V and 6 bases at J, with 10 bases in the middle. This CDR3 reads CASSHGSGDTQYF. The CDR3, as DNA: TGTGCCAGCAGCCATGGGTCCGGGGATACGCAGTATTTT.

The sample holds many counts of this clonotype. This sequence joins TRBV12-3 or TRBV12-4 and TRBJ2-1, with 8 bases lining up with TRBD1. V shed 3 bases and J 4 bases; nucleotides not matched to a gene: 5. This CDR3 contains 15 residues. This chain's CDR3 is CASSFWQGAYNEQFF. The CDR3 DNA sequence: TGTGCCAGCAGTTTTTGGCAGGGGGCTTACAATGAGCAGTTCTTC.

This clonotype ranks as medium-sized. J is TRBJ2-3 and V is TRBV5-6; D perhaps matches TRBD2 (5 bases). Germline CDR1 reads SGHDT; CDR2 reads YYEEEE. The CDR3 is made up of 16 amino acids. V lost 1 base and J 5 bases, leaving 17 bases between the germline ends. The CDR3 sequence: CASSLTDGNRVDTQYF. In nucleotides, the CDR3 is TGTGCCAGCAGCTTGACGGACGGGAACCGAGTAGATACGCAGTATTTT.

This clonotype was seen more than once but under ten times. The V gene is TRBV3-1, the J gene TRBJ1-2; maybe TRBD1 (5 bases). Trimming removed 1 base from V and 4 bases from J, with 10 bases in between. Looked up from germline, CDR1 is LGHDT and CDR2 is YNNKEL (reference sequence). CDR3 length: 14 residues. The CDR3 sequence is CASSQGWGTYGYTF. CDR3 nucleotides: TGTGCCAGCAGCCAAGGGTGGGGGACCTATGGCTACACCTTC.

The chain has TRBV12-3 or TRBV12-4 and TRBJ1-5; D not certain. This CDR3 contains 12 residues. Trimming removed 1 base from V and 6 bases from J, with 4 bases in between. In nucleotides, the CDR3 is TGTGCCAGCAGTTTAGAGGCTCAGCCCCAGCATTTT. Amino acids: CASSLEAQPQHF.

This clonotype was recorded a few times. The V call is TRBV4-1, the J call TRBJ2-4; D is possibly TRBD1 (6 bases). The CDR3 sequence is 13 residues long. Germline CDR1 reads MGHRA; CDR2 reads YSYEKL. Trimming shortened V by 9 bases and J by 5 bases, and 14 bases separated the two germline ends. The CDR3 coding sequence is TGCGCCAGTAGTTGGGGGCGGGAAAACATTCAGTACTTC. The encoded protein is CASSWGRENIQYF.

In regard to this clonotype: One end of the junction varies from germline; a read error may be responsible. This chain uses TRBV7-9 with TRBJ2-1; TRBD2 is a possible D gene (6 bases). The length of the CDR3 is 16 residues. Germline CDR1 reads SEHNR; CDR2 reads FQNEAQ (reference sequence). Here the CDR3 reads CASSVAAAGSLHEQFF. CDR3 sequence (DNA): TGTGCCAGCAGCGTAGCGGCGGCAGGGTCTTTGCATGAGCAGTTCTTC. The whole variable domain, filled in from reference TRBV7-9 and TRBJ2-1, reads DTGVSQNPRHKITKRGQNVTFRCDPISEHNRLYWYRQTLGQGPEFLTYFQNEAQLEKSRLLSDRFSAERPKGSFSTLEIQRTEQGDSAMYLCASSVAAAGSLHEQFFGPGTRLTVL.

In this sample, this clonotype turned up many times. The rearrangement joins TRBV9 to TRBJ2-4; D unclear. Trimming removed 0 bases from V and 8 bases from J, with 12 bases in between. This CDR3 has 14 amino acids. The germline V gene has CDR1 SGDLS and CDR2 YYNGEE. This chain's CDR3 is CASSVEQHGYIQYF. CDR3 bases: TGTGCCAGCAGCGTAGAGCAGCACGGATACATTCAGTACTTC.

Ten or more counts support this clonotype. The chain recombines TRBV7-8 with TRBJ2-3; 7 bases line up with TRBD1. The CDR3 contains 17 residues. V lost 2 bases to trimming and J lost 1 base; unmatched junction nucleotides: 9. Germline lookup yields CDR1 SGHVS and CDR2 FQNEAQ. CDR3: CASSLPLDRDGTDTQYF. For the CDR3, the DNA is TGTGCCAGCAGCTTACCCCTTGACAGGGATGGCACAGATACGCAGTATTTT.

This clonotype was found many times. This chain connects TRBV7-2 to TRBJ1-1; D is perhaps TRBD1 (6 bases). CDR1 SGHTA and CDR2 FQGNSA come from the germline V gene. This CDR3 spans 13 amino acids. Deletions cut 3 bases from V and 10 bases from J, with 15 bases between. For the CDR3, the DNA is TGTGCCAGCAGCTTGAGGGGGGCGCAGGTAGCTTTCTTT. This sequence encodes CASSLRGAQVAFF. The full variable domain, in which reference TRBV7-2 and TRBJ1-1 provide the parts outside the CDR3, is GAGVSQSPSNKVTEKGKDVELRCDPISGHTALYWYRQSLGQGLEFLIYFQGNSAPDKSGLPSDRFSAERTGGSVSTLTIQRTQQEDSAVYLCASSLRGAQVAFFGQGTRLTVV.

This clonotype was recorded at least ten times. V usage is TRBV6-5 and J usage is TRBJ1-2; D is uncertain. There are 13 residues in the CDR3. The V end lost 2 bases, the J end lost 5 bases, and 9 bases lay between the germline ends. Germline CDR1 MNHEY, CDR2 SVGAGI. The CDR3 coding sequence is TGTGCCAGCAGTTACGGGCGTGTTTATGGCTACACCTTC. Amino acid sequence: CASSYGRVYGYTF.

This clonotype came up many times. V gene TRBV4-2 combines with J gene TRBJ2-1; TRBD2 matches 7 bases. The CDR3 spans 15 residues. Germline assignment: CDR1 LGHNA and CDR2 YNFKEQ. V was clipped by 6 bases and J by 0 bases; unmatched bases: 5. CDR3 DNA sequence: TGTGCCAGCAGGTTCGGGGGGAGCTCCTACAATGAGCAGTTCTTC. This encodes CASRFGGSSYNEQFF.

This clonotype was seen ten or more times. The rearrangement uses TRBV6-6 and TRBJ1-3; 9 positions agree with TRBD1. The CDR3 covers 16 residues. Germline V gene lookup returns CDR1 MNHNY and CDR2 SVGAGI (reference sequence). V shed 5 bases, J shed 0 bases, and the junction held 5 bases outside the gene matches. CDR3 bases: TGTGCCAGCAGTCCCGGGACAGGGACCTCTGGAAACACCATATATTTT. It translates to CASSPGTGTSGNTIYF.

There are many counts of this clonotype. The chain carries TRBV7-3 and TRBJ2-2; 11 bases fit TRBD2. Germline CDR1 and CDR2: SGHTA and FQGTGA. The V gene end was trimmed by 5 bases and the J gene end by 4 bases; junction bases not matched to a gene: 9. CDR3 length: 17 amino acids. The CDR3 is CASSQEGTSGATGELFF. As DNA, the CDR3 is TGTGCCAGCAGCCAAGAAGGGACTAGCGGAGCCACCGGGGAGCTGTTTTTT.

In its sample, this clonotype was seen many times. This chain joins TRBV10-3 and TRBJ2-5; D could derive from TRBD1 or TRBD2 (5 bases each). The V and J ends lost 5 bases and 3 bases respectively, with 7 bases between them. The CDR3 loop spans 12 amino acids. The germline gives CDR1 ENHRY, CDR2 SYGVKD. Here the CDR3 reads CAISRDEETQYF. The CDR3 DNA reads TGTGCCATCAGTCGGGACGAAGAGACCCAGTACTTC.

This clonotype was recorded many times. This CDR3 is CASSQEEGRGYEQYF. The CDR3 DNA reads TGCGCCAGCAGCCAAGAAGAAGGACGGGGCTACGAGCAGTACTTC. J is TRBJ2-7 and V is TRBV4-3; D may be TRBD2 (5 bases). Trimming took off 0 bases at V and 3 bases at J, with 12 bases between the two ends. CDR1 is LGHNA, CDR2 YSLEER, per germline. The CDR3 has 15 residues.